The source of this T cell receptor beta chain is a study of T cells in Graves' hyperthyroidism and ophthalmopathy. At the level of the study: At initial diagnosis, before any treatment had begun, peripheral blood was obtained.

Researchers defined stable Graves' hyperthyroidism as no ophthalmopathy progression within 18 months. The PBMCs were sourced from fresh peripheral blood (about 9.6 ml). The CDR3 extends over 18 amino acids. V trimming: 1 base; J trimming: 6 bases; junction bases outside the gene matches: 11. In germline, CDR1 is MGHRA, CDR2 YSYEKL. Researchers took RNA transcripts and amplified the TCR beta CDR3 regions from them. The HTBI primer set served for first-round RT-PCR of the TCR CDR3. TCRdb redid the calling of the multiplex PCR reads with MiXCR, one entry per CDR3 protein. The data contain approximately 400,000 distinct CDR3 sequences, roughly 14% of them singletons.

The chain is built from TRBV4-1 and TRBJ2-2; 10 positions agree with TRBD2. This receptor was taken from a woman aged 18-30 years with Graves' hyperthyroidism. Sequencing used blood. In DNA, the CDR3 is TGCGCCAGCAGCCAAGGCTTCAGGACTAGCGGCGTCTCCGGGGAGCTGTTTTTT. It yields the protein CASSQGFRTSGVSGELFF.